The T cell receptor (beta chain) described here comes from a study of cytomegalovirus exposure and HLA in healthy donors. Whole-study results and caveats: TRBV6-2, TRBV6-3 and some other V segments were excluded as indistinguishable.

Trimming pared 1 base from V and 4 bases from J, leaving 14 bases between. The germline CDR1 and CDR2 sequences are SGDLS and YYNGEE. The CDR3 is 16 amino acids. Primers: 60 Vbeta forward and 13 Jbeta reverse. Some clones are missing from TCRdb's copy, which holds only in-frame ones; the method was immunoSEQ multiplex PCR. The sample shows approximately 220,000 clones, roughly 80% of them seen only once. Details on this clone: Its antigen is currently unknown.

The chain couples TRBV9 to TRBJ1-4; D is perhaps TRBD1 (6 bases). The sequence derives from a young man in good health and CMV-seronegative. The specimen was PBMCs. The CDR3 DNA reads as TGTGCCAGCAGCGTAAACGGGGGGCAGGTTAATGAAAAACTGTTTTTT. This codes for CASSVNGGQVNEKLFF.